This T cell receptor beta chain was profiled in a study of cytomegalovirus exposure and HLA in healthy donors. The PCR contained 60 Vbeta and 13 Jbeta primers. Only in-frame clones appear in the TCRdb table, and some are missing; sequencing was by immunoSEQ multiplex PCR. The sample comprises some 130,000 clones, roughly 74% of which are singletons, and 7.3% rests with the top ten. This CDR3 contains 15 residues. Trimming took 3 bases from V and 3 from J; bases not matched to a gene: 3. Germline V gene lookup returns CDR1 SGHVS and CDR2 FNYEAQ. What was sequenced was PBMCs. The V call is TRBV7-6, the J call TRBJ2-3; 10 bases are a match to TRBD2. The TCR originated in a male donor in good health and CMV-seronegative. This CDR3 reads CASSLGTSETDTQYF. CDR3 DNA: TGTGCCAGCAGCTTGGGGACTAGCGAAACAGATACGCAGTATTTT.